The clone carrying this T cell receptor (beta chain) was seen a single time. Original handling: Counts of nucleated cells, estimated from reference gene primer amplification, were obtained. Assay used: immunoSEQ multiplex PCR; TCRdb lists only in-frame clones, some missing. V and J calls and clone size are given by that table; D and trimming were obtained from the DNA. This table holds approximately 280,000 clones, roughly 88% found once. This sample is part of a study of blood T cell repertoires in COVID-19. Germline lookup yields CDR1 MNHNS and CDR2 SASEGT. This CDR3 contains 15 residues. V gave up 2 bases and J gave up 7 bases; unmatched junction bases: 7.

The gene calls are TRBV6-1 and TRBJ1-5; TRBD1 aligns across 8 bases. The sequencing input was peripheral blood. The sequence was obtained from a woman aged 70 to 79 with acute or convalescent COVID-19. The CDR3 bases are TGTGCCAGCAGTGAAACGGACAGGGCGTTCCAGCCCCAGCATTTT. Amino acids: CASSETDRAFQPQHF.